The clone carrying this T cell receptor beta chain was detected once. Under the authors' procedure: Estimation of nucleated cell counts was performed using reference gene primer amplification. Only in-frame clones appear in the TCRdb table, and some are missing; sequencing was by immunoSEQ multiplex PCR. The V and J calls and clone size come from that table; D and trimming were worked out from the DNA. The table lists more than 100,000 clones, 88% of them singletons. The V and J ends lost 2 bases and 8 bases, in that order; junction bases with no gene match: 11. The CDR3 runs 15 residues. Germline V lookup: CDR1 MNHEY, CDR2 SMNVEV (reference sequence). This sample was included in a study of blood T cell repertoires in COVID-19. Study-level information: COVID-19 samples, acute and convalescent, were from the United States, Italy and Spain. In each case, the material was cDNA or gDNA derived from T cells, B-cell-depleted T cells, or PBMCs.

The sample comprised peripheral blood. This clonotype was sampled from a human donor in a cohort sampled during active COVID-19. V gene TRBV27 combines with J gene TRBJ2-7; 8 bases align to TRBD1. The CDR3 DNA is TGTGCCAGCAGTTTAGGGGTCGGTACAGGGGGGAAGCAGTACTTC. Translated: CASSLGVGTGGKQYF.